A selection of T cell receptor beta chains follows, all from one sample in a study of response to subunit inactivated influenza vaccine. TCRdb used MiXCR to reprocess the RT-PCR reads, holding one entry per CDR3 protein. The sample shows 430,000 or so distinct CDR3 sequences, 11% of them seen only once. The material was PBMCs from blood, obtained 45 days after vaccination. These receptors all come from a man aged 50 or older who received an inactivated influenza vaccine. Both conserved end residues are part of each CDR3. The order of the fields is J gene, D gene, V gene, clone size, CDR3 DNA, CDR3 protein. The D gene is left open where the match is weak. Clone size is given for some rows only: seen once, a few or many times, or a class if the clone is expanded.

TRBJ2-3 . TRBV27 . TGTGCCAGCAGTTCAACCACTGAGGGGCCGAGCACAGATACGCAGTATTTT CASSSTTEGPSTDTQYF
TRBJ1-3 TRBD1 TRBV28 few TGTGCCAGCAGGTCCGGGACAGCCGGGGGCACCATATATTTT CASRSGTAGGTIYF
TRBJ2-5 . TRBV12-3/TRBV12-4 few TGTGCCAGCAGTCCGGGACGGAGGGGAGAGACCCAGTACTTC CASSPGRRGETQYF
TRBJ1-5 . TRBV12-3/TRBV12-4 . TGTGCCAGCAGTTGGGGCCCGGGGAATCAGCCCCAGCATTTT CASSWGPGNQPQHF
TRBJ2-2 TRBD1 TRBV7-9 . TGTGCCAGCAGCACCGGGACAGGGGGTACCGGGGAGCTGTTTTTT CASSTGTGGTGELFF
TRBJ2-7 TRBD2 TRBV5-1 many TGCGCCAGCAGCTTGCGAACTAGCGGGGCCTACGAGCAGTACTTC CASSLRTSGAYEQYF
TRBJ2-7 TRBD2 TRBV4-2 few TGTGCCAGCAGCCAAAACGCGGGGGGGGCTACCTACGAGCAGTACTTC CASSQNAGGATYEQYF
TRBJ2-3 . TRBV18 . TGTGCCAGCTCACCCGATCCTAGCGACCGCACAGATACGCAGTATTTT CASSPDPSDRTDTQYF
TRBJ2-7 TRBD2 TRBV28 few TGTGCCAGCATTAGCGGGGGCCAAAGCTCCTACGAGCAGTACTTC CASISGGQSSYEQYF
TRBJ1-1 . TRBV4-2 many TGTGCCAGCAGAGTTGCAGGGAACACTGAAGCTTTCTTT CASRVAGNTEAFF
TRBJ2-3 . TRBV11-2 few TGTGCCAGCAGTTCCTTCACAGATACGCAGTATTTT CASSSFTDTQYF
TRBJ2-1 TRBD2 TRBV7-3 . TGTGCCAGCAGCGAAAGCGGGAGGGACGGCAATGAGCAGTTCTTC CASSESGRDGNEQFF
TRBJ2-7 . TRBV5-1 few TGCGCCAGCAGCTTGGAGAGGGGTGCCTACGAGCAGTACTTC CASSLERGAYEQYF
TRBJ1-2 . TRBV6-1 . TGTGCCAGCAGAGACACGGGCATCGCTCTTTTGTATGGCTACACCTTC CASRDTGIALLYGYTF
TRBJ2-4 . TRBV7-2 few TGTGCCAGCAGCCCCGGGGTAGGGTTCAACATTCAGTACTTC CASSPGVGFNIQYF
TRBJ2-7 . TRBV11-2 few TGTGCCAGCAGGTTCTACGGCTACGAGCAGTACTTC CASRFYGYEQYF
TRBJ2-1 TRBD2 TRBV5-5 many TGTGCCAGCAGCTTGGTAACTAGCGGGAGCCATGAGCAGTTCTTC CASSLVTSGSHEQFF
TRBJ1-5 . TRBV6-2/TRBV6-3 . TGTGCCAGCAAAAGGGAGGCTCAGCCCCAGCATTTT CASKREAQPQHF
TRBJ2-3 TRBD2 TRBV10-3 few TGTGCCATCCTAGCGGGAGGGCCTAGCACAGATACGCAGTATTTT CAILAGGPSTDTQYF
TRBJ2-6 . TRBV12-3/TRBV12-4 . TGTGCCAGCAGCCCGGAACGTTTCACCTCTGGGGTCAACGTCCTGACTTTC CASSPERFTSGVNVLTF
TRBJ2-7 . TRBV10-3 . TGTGCCATCAGTGCAACAGGGCTGCGCAGCCGCGAGCAGTACTTC CAISATGLRSREQYF
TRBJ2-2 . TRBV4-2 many TGTGCCAGCAGCCAAGAGACACACACCGGGGAGCTGTTTTTT CASSQETHTGELFF
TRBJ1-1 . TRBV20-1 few TGCAGTGCCCCGAGGCAGACGGGCTTGAGAACTGAAGCTTTCTTT CSAPRQTGLRTEAFF
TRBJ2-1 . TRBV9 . TGTGCCAGCAGCGTAGCCGAGCGGAGGTGGGATGAGCAGTTCTTC CASSVAERRWDEQFF
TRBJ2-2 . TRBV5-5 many TGTGCCAGCAGTGACACCGGGGAGCTGTTTTTT CASSDTGELFF
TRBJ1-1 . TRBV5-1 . TGCGCCAGCAGCGGGGAGGCCACGGGGGAAGCTTTCTTT CASSGEATGEAFF
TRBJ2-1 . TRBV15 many TGTGCCACCAGCAGAAAATCCTACAATGAGCAGTTCTTC CATSRKSYNEQFF
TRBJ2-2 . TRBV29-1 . TGCAGCGTTGTCGGCTGGGAGAACACCGGGGAGCTGTTTTTT CSVVGWENTGELFF
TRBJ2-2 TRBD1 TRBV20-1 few TGCAGTGCTAGATTAGGGACAGCCAACACCGGGGAGCTGTTTTTT CSARLGTANTGELFF
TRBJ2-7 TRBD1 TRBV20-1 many TGCAGTGCTAGAACAGGGGTCGAGCAGTACTTC CSARTGVEQYF
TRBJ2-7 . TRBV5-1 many TGCGCCAGCAGCTCACAGGCCTCTAACCCACAGTACTTC CASSSQASNPQYF
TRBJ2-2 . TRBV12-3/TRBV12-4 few TGTGCCAGCAGTTTCGGACTGAACACCGGGGAGCTGTTTTTT CASSFGLNTGELFF
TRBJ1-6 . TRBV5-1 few TGCGCCAGCAGCTTAGGGCAGGCGGGGAATTCACCCCTCCACTTT CASSLGQAGNSPLHF
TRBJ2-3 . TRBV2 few TGTGCCAGCAGTGACCCCGGGGGAAAGTATTTT CASSDPGGKYF
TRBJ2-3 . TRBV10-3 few TGTGCCATCAAGGCCGGGACATCCCTTGGCACAGATACGCAGTATTTT CAIKAGTSLGTDTQYF
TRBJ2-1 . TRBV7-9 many TGTGCCAGCAGCTTACTTAGTAATGAGCAGTTCTTC CASSLLSNEQFF
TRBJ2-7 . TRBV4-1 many TGCGCCAGCAGCTCTTTTATTCCAGGGGATGGCGAGCAGTACTTC CASSSFIPGDGEQYF
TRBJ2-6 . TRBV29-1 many TGCAGCGTTGCAGGGTCTGGGGCCAACGTCCTGACTTTC CSVAGSGANVLTF
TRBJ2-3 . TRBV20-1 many TGCAGTGCTAGAGTACAGTCCACAGATACGCAGTATTTT CSARVQSTDTQYF
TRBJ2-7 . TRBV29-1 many TGCAGCGTTGAACTCCCCCGGGGTATAGGCGAGCAGTACTTC CSVELPRGIGEQYF
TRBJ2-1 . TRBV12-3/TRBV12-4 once TGTGCCAGCAGCTACAATTTGGGGGTGGGGGAGCAGTTCTTC CASSYNLGVGEQFF
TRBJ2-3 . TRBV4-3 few TGCGCCAGCAGCCAAGTCAGGGTGACAGATACGCAGTATTTT CASSQVRVTDTQYF
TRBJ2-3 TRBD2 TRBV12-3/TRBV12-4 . TGTGCCAGCAGTTTAATTAGCGGGGGACCTACGCAGTATTTT CASSLISGGPTQYF
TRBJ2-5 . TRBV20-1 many TGCAGTGCTATGGTTGCTAGCAGTGAGACCCAGTACTTC CSAMVASSETQYF
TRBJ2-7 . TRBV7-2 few TGTGCCAGCAGCCCCCCGACCGGGCGCGAGCAGTACTTC CASSPPTGREQYF
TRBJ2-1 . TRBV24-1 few TGTGCCACCAGTGATTCCGCGGGAAGCTCCTACAATGAGCAGTTCTTC CATSDSAGSSYNEQFF
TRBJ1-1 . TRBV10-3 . TGTGCCAGCACCCCGCTCAGCCTGGGCGGGGAAGCTTTCTTT CASTPLSLGGEAFF
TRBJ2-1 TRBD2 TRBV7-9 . TGTGCCAGCAGCCCCAGGGCGGGGGGGCCCAATGAGCAGCTCTTC CASSPRAGGPNEQLF
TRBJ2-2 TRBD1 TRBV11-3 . TGTGCCAGCAGCTTGACAGGGGGACACACCGGGGAGCTGTTTTTT CASSLTGGHTGELFF
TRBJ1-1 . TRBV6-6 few TGTGCCAGCAATTCCGGTGCGGGGACTGAAGCTTTCTTT CASNSGAGTEAFF
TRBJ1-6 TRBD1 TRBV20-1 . TGCAGTGCTAGACCTTCAGGGACAGAGGATTCACCCCTCCACTTT CSARPSGTEDSPLHF
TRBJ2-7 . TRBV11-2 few TGTGCCACCTCAGGGGGGTCGAACGAGCAGTACTTC CATSGGSNEQYF
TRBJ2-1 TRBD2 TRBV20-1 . TGCAGTGCTAGTTACGCTACTAGCGGGAAGTTCTTC CSASYATSGKFF
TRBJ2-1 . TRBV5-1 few TGCGCCAGCAGCTCCGACGTTTACAATGAGCAGTTCTTC CASSSDVYNEQFF
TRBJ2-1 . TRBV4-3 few TGCGCCAGCAGCCAAGATCTGGACGGGGCCAATTACAATGAGCAGTTCTTC CASSQDLDGANYNEQFF
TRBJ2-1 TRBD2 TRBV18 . TGTGCCAGCTCACCAGGGGGGGACAATGAGCAGTTCTTC CASSPGGDNEQFF
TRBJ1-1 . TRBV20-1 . TGCAGTGCTAGAGATTGGTTGAACACTGAAGCTTTCTTT CSARDWLNTEAFF
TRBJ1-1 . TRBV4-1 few TGCGCCAGCAGCCAGGGTCGGACCGCTGAAGCTTTCTTT CASSQGRTAEAFF
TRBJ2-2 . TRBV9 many TGTGCCAGCAGCGTAGCCCGGGTAACCCGCACCGGGGAGCTGTTTTTT CASSVARVTRTGELFF
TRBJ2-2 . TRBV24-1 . TGTGCCACCAGTGACCCAGGATTTAACACCGGGGAGCTGTTTTTT CATSDPGFNTGELFF